The next 25 T cell receptor beta chains were all read from a single sample in a study of identical twins. TCRdb re-derived calls from the 5' RACE reads in MiXCR, one entry per CDR3 protein. The sample has approximately 600,000 distinct CDR3 sequences, less than 9% seen once; the top ten hold around 1.6%. This same sample was also part of a study on yellow fever vaccine responses in identical twins.

Sequencing was done on a sample of PBMCs. The receptor set was obtained from a woman aged 18 to 35 in good health.

This clonotype has a count of ten or more. The chain combines TRBV5-1 with TRBJ1-1, with 8 positions matching TRBD1. Germline V gives CDR1 SGHRS, CDR2 YFSETQ. V lost 0 bases, J lost 4 bases, and 5 bases stayed unmatched. The CDR3 length is 15 residues. The CDR3: CASSLAGGMGTEAFF. CDR3 nucleotides: TGCGCCAGCAGCTTGGCAGGGGGCATGGGCACTGAAGCTTTCTTT.

The CDR3 reads CASSLASGRDQPQHF. Here the CDR3 DNA reads TGTGCCAGCAGTCTAGCCTCAGGGCGCGATCAGCCCCAGCATTTT. The gene calls are TRBV11-2 and TRBJ1-5; perhaps TRBD1 as D (5 bases). This CDR3 is 15 amino acids long. V was trimmed by 6 bases and J by 5 bases, leaving 17 bases between them. Germline CDR1 is SGHAT and CDR2 is FQNNGV.

There are many counts of this clonotype. The rearrangement uses TRBV10-1 and TRBJ2-1; 15 bases fit TRBD2. CDR3 size: 16 residues. The germline V gene has CDR1 WNHNN and CDR2 SYGVQD (reference sequence). Trimming at V came to 5 bases and at J to 8 bases, leaving 7 bases not matched to a gene. The CDR3 DNA sequence: TGCGCCAGCAGTCAGGGACTAGCGGGGGGTTCGTATGAGCAGTTCTTC. Translation gives CASSQGLAGGSYEQFF.

This clonotype appeared many times. The CDR3 DNA sequence: TGTGCCAGCCGTACGCAATACAATGTCCTGAACACTGAAGCTTTCTTT. Amino acid sequence: CASRTQYNVLNTEAFF. The chain has TRBV12-3 or TRBV12-4 and TRBJ1-1; D not resolved. V dropped 8 bases and J dropped 0 bases, with 19 bases sitting between them. This CDR3 has 16 amino acids.

The rearrangement uses TRBV20-1 and TRBJ1-5, with D unclear. CDR1 is DFQATT and CDR2 is SNEGSKA in the germline V gene (reference sequence). Trimming left V 3 bases short and J 6 bases short, with 9 bases between. The CDR3 length is 12 residues. CDR3 sequence: CSASREGQPQHF. CDR3 DNA: TGCAGTGCTAGTAGGGAAGGTCAGCCCCAGCATTTT.

The sample holds many counts of this clonotype. The chain combines TRBV12-3 or TRBV12-4 with TRBJ2-7; 9 bases match TRBD2. J lost 6 bases, V lost 1 base, and 10 bases had no gene match. There are 16 residues in the CDR3. CDR3 nucleotide sequence: TGTGCCAGCAGTTTAGGTAGCGGGAGCCTTACTGGCGAGCAGTACTTC. Translated, it gives CASSLGSGSLTGEQYF.

This clonotype was counted ten times or more. The rearrangement joins TRBV20-1 to TRBJ1-4, with D perhaps TRBD1 (5 bases). This CDR3 has 14 amino acids. Trimming removed 5 bases from V and 8 bases from J, with 18 bases in between. CDR1 and CDR2 (germline): DFQATT, SNEGSKA (reference sequence). The CDR3 spells CSAVRDLPREKLFF. CDR3 nucleotide sequence: TGCAGTGCTGTCAGGGACTTACCAAGAGAAAAACTGTTTTTT.

This clonotype was observed at least ten times. The chain uses TRBV28 and TRBJ2-7, with 12 bases aligning to TRBD2. Germline V gene sequence: CDR1 MDHEN, CDR2 SYDVKM. With V trimmed by 4 bases and J by 2 bases, 6 bases remained unmatched. The CDR3 runs 16 residues. CDR3: CASSSFGLAGPYEQYF. CDR3 DNA: TGTGCCAGCAGTTCCTTTGGACTAGCGGGGCCCTACGAGCAGTACTTC.

This clonotype has just a few counts. The gene calls are TRBV7-9 and TRBJ1-1; 10 bases line up with TRBD1. V lost 5 bases to trimming and J lost 2 bases; unmatched junction nucleotides: 11. Germline-derived CDR1 and CDR2 are SEHNR and FQNEAQ (reference sequence). This CDR3 is built from 17 residues. CDR3 in DNA: TGTGCCAGCAGCCCGCGGGACAGGGGCCCTGTTAACACTGAAGCTTTCTTT. This translates into CASSPRDRGPVNTEAFF.

The rearrangement uses TRBV7-9 and TRBJ2-2, with D unclear. Trimming removed 7 bases from V and 4 bases from J, with 10 bases in between. The CDR3 length is 13 residues. Germline V gene sequence: CDR1 SEHNR, CDR2 FQNEAQ (reference sequence). CDR3 bases: TGTGCCAGCAACCTCGGCTTCACCGGGGAGCTGTTTTTT. Its protein product is CASNLGFTGELFF.

The chain employs TRBV14 and TRBJ1-5; D gene ambiguous. From germline, CDR1 is SGHDN and CDR2 FVKESK. V was shortened by 1 base and J by 7 bases, with 8 bases between the two germline ends. The CDR3 contains 13 residues. The DNA for the CDR3 is TGTGCCAGCAGCCAAGGGCCGGGGCAGCCCCAGCATTTT. Its protein is CASSQGPGQPQHF.

This clonotype showed up just a few times. The J gene is TRBJ2-5, the V gene TRBV27, with 8 bases fitting TRBD2. The CDR3 extends over 20 amino acids. Trimming removed 0 bases from V and 5 bases from J; junction bases left unmatched: 20. CDR1 is MNHEY, CDR2 SMNVEV, per germline (reference sequence). CDR3: CASSLSYQSTSGYKHETQYF. The CDR3 DNA is TGTGCCAGCAGTTTATCTTACCAGTCCACTAGCGGTTATAAGCATGAGACCCAGTACTTC.

The genes are TRBV10-2 and TRBJ2-7; the match to TRBD2 covers 10 bases. Per germline, CDR1 WSHSY and CDR2 SAAADI. V dropped 1 base and J dropped 1; count of bases not matched to a gene: 16. This CDR3 is built from 20 residues. The chain's CDR3 is CASSEWYGSSSGRLSYEQYF. For the CDR3, the DNA is TGCGCCAGCAGTGAGTGGTATGGGTCGTCTAGCGGGAGATTGTCCTACGAGCAGTACTTC.

CDR3: CASIRTGAGTEAFF. The CDR3 DNA reads TGTGCCAGCATCCGGACGGGGGCGGGCACTGAAGCTTTCTTT. The chain combines TRBV12-3 or TRBV12-4 with TRBJ1-1, with D possibly TRBD1 on 6 matching bases. The ends were cut back, 7 bases at V and 4 bases at J, with 16 bases in the middle. This CDR3 comprises 14 residues.

This clonotype has at least ten counts. V usage is TRBV5-1 and J usage is TRBJ2-1; possible D gene TRBD2, 6 bases. V dropped 3 bases and J dropped 4 bases, with 20 bases sitting between them. The CDR3 length is 17 residues. CDR1 and CDR2 from the germline V gene are SGHRS and YFSETQ. The CDR3 region has the DNA TGCGCCAGCAGCTGGGGTTTCGGGGGTGAAGGTTACAATGAGCAGTTCTTC. Amino acids: CASSWGFGGEGYNEQFF.

The chain recombines TRBV3-1 with TRBJ1-6, with 8 bases that match TRBD1. Germline V lookup: CDR1 LGHDT, CDR2 YNNKEL (reference sequence). CDR3 length equals 16 residues. The V gene end was trimmed by 1 base and the J gene end by 7 bases; junction bases not matched to a gene: 6. CDR3 in DNA: TGTGCCAGCAGCCAAGGGAGTACAGGGGGAAATTCACCCCTCCACTTT. Translating it yields CASSQGSTGGNSPLHF.

This clonotype was counted ten times or more. The CDR3 DNA follows: TGTGCCAGCAGCTCTAGCGGGGGCACAGATACGCAGTATTTT. It translates to CASSSSGGTDTQYF. V is TRBV12-3 or TRBV12-4 and J is TRBJ2-3, with 9 bases aligning to TRBD2. CDR3 length: 14 residues. V lost 6 bases and J lost 1; bases outside the gene matches: 2.

In its sample, this clonotype was seen a few times. Here the CDR3 reads CASSLVSGSSGANVLTF. The CDR3 DNA reads as TGTGCCAGCAGCTTGGTCTCAGGAAGCTCTGGGGCCAACGTCCTGACTTTC. This chain uses TRBV5-6 with TRBJ2-6; D is ambiguous. This CDR3 spans 17 amino acids. Per the germline V gene, CDR1 is SGHDT and CDR2 is YYEEEE. V dropped 0 bases and J dropped 0 bases, with 10 bases sitting between them.

This clonotype was detected a few times. V and J are TRBV10-3 and TRBJ1-1; 7 bases are a match to TRBD1. In germline, CDR1 is ENHRY, CDR2 SYGVKD. CDR3 length: 13 residues. The J segment lost 1 base and the V segment lost 7 bases, leaving 3 bases of the junction unmatched. CDR3 loop: CAITGQENTEAFF. The CDR3 DNA reads as TGTGCCATCACCGGACAGGAGAACACTGAAGCTTTCTTT.

The chain carries TRBV4-1 and TRBJ2-1, with a tentative D call TRBD2 (6 bases). This CDR3 spans 17 amino acids. The V end lost 0 bases, the J end lost 7 bases, and 19 bases lay between the germline ends. Germline V gene lookup returns CDR1 MGHRA and CDR2 YSYEKL. The CDR3 bases are TGCGCCAGCAGCCAAGATTCCTCCCCGGGACTTAGGAATGAGCAGTTCTTC. Its protein is CASSQDSSPGLRNEQFF.

This clonotype was seen a few times. The chain carries TRBV29-1 and TRBJ2-2; unclear D gene. CDR1 is SQVTM, CDR2 ANQGSEA, per germline. The CDR3 runs 14 residues. Trimming stripped 4 bases from V and 5 bases from J, with 14 bases between. The CDR3 region has the DNA TGCAGCGTTGGGGCTCATTGGGATACCGGGGAGCTGTTTTTT. Its protein is CSVGAHWDTGELFF.

This rearrangement joins TRBV6-5 to TRBJ1-1; perhaps TRBD1 as D (6 bases). V lost 3 bases, J lost 6 bases, and 14 bases lay in between. The CDR3 contains 14 residues. Germline V gives CDR1 MNHEY, CDR2 SVGAGI. The CDR3 here is CASSYRGGLSEAFF. As DNA, the CDR3 is TGTGCCAGCAGTTATCGGGGGGGCCTTTCTGAAGCTTTCTTT.

This clonotype was seen a few times. The chain links TRBV25-1 to TRBJ2-7; TRBD1 matches at 8 bases. The CDR3 runs to 15 residues. The J segment lost 2 bases and the V segment lost 3 bases, leaving 6 bases of the junction unmatched. CDR1 MGHDK and CDR2 SYGVNS come from the germline V gene. This CDR3 is CASSEDRDLTYEQYF. CDR3 nucleotide sequence: TGTGCCAGCAGTGAGGACAGGGACCTAACCTACGAGCAGTACTTC.

The rearrangement uses TRBV20-1 and TRBJ1-1; D not resolved. Trimming shortened V by 5 bases and J by 3 bases, and 13 bases separated the two germline ends. The CDR3 spans 13 residues. Germline assignment: CDR1 DFQATT and CDR2 SNEGSKA (reference sequence). The CDR3 protein is CSAFTELDTEAFF. The CDR3 DNA is TGCAGTGCTTTCACTGAATTGGACACTGAAGCTTTCTTT.

V and J are TRBV29-1 and TRBJ2-7, with 9 nucleotides matching TRBD1. CDR1 and CDR2 (germline): SQVTM, ANQGSEA. The ends lost 5 bases at V and 4 bases at J; junction bases unmatched: 3. The CDR3 has 12 amino acids. The chain's CDR3 is CSVLTGGYEQYF. The CDR3 coding sequence is TGCAGCGTTCTGACAGGGGGGTACGAGCAGTACTTC.